This TCR beta chain appears in the sequencing data of a study of blood T cell repertoires in COVID-19. About the research overall: PBMCs, B-cell-depleted T cells, or T cells were the source of the cDNA or gDNA that made up the material.

Germline V CDR1 and CDR2: SGHNT, YYREEE (reference sequence). There are 15 residues in the CDR3. Trimming at V came to 5 bases and at J to 3 bases, leaving 7 bases not matched to a gene. Cohort placement rested on clinical history that participants reported themselves. Some clones are missing from TCRdb's copy, which holds only in-frame ones; the method was immunoSEQ multiplex PCR. The sample has 140,000 to 150,000 clones, roughly 87% seen once. The receptor was isolated from a woman aged 40 to 50 who had been exposed to COVID-19. Sequencing was performed on PBMCs or T cells enriched from blood (not recorded which). V is TRBV5-4 and J is TRBJ2-7, with TRBD2 identical over 11 bases. In nucleotides, the CDR3 is TGTGCCAGCAGAAGGGAGACTAGCGGGATCTACGAGCAGTACTTC. It is translated as CASRRETSGIYEQYF.